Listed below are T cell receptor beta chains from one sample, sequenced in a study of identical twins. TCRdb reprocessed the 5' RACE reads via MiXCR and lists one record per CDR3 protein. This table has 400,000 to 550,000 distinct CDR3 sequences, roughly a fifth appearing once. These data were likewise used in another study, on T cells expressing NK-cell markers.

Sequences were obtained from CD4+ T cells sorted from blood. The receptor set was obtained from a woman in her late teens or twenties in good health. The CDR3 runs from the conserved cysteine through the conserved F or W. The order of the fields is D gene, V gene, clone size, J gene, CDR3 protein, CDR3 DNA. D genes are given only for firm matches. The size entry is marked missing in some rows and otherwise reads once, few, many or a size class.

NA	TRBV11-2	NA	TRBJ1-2	CASAAGLYGYTF	TGTGCCAGCGCAGCAGGGCTCTATGGCTACACCTTC
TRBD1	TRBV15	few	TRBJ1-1	CATSADRAEAFF	TGTGCCACCAGTGCCGACAGGGCTGAAGCTTTCTTT
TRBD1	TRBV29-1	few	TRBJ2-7	CSVEGTGFDEQYF	TGCAGCGTTGAAGGGACAGGGTTCGACGAGCAGTACTTC
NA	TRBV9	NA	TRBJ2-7	CASSVGRGVGSYEQYF	TGTGCCAGCAGCGTAGGTAGAGGGGTGGGGTCCTACGAGCAGTACTTC
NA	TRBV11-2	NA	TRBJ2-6	CASSLHGQQGSGANVLTF	TGTGCCAGCAGCTTACATGGCCAACAGGGCTCTGGGGCCAACGTCCTGACTTTC
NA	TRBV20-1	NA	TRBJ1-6	CSARQGGSPLHF	TGCAGTGCTAGACAGGGAGGTTCACCCCTCCACTTT
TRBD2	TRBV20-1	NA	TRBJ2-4	CSASGTSVNIQYF	TGCAGTGCTAGCGGGACTAGCGTGAACATTCAGTACTTC
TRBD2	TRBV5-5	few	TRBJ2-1	CASSWTSGGLNEQFF	TGTGCCAGCAGCTGGACTAGCGGGGGCCTCAATGAGCAGTTCTTC
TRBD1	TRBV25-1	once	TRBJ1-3	CASRGQGTGNTIYF	TGTGCCAGCCGAGGACAGGGAACTGGAAACACCATATATTTT
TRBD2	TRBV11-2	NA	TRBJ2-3	CASSLTRAGGSTDTQYF	TGTGCCAGCAGCCTCACGAGGGCGGGGGGTAGCACAGATACGCAGTATTTT
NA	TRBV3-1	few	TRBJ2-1	CASSQDRLTEQFF	TGTGCCAGCAGCCAAGATAGGCTAACCGAGCAGTTCTTC
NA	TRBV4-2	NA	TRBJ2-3	CASSQAVSTDTQYF	TGTGCCAGCAGCCAAGCCGTTAGCACAGATACGCAGTATTTT
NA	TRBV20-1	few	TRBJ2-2	CSATRGWGGELFF	TGCAGTGCCACCCGGGGGTGGGGCGGGGAGCTGTTTTTT
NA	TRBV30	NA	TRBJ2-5	CAWSRDSQETQYF	TGTGCCTGGAGCCGGGATTCCCAAGAGACCCAGTACTTC
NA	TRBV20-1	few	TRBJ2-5	CSARDGIEETQYF	TGCAGTGCTAGAGATGGGATAGAAGAGACCCAGTACTTC
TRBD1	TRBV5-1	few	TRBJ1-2	CASSSVTRDRTLYGYTF	TGCGCCAGCAGCAGTGTCACGAGGGACAGAACCCTCTATGGCTACACCTTC
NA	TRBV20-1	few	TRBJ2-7	CSANSQFGQYF	TGCAGTGCCAACTCCCAATTCGGGCAGTACTTC
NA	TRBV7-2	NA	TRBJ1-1	CASSSDLGAAFF	TGTGCCAGCAGCTCAGACCTTGGGGCCGCTTTCTTT
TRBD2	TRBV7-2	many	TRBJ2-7	CASSFSASGSYEQYF	TGTGCCAGCAGCTTCTCGGCTAGCGGCTCCTACGAGCAGTACTTC
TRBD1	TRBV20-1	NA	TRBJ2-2	CSAPRVGTGATGELFF	TGCAGTGCCCCCAGGGTGGGGACAGGGGCTACCGGGGAGCTGTTTTTT
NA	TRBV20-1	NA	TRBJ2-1	CSAREQREQFF	TGCAGTGCTAGAGAACAGCGTGAGCAGTTCTTC
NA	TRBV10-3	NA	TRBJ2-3	CAISEGDRGGTQYF	TGTGCCATCAGTGAAGGAGATAGAGGGGGTACGCAGTATTTT
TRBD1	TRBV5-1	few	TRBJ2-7	CASSPRGQGGEQYF	TGCGCCAGCAGCCCGAGGGGACAGGGCGGCGAGCAGTACTTC
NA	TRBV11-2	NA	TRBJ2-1	CASSLVRRNEQFF	TGTGCCAGCAGCTTAGTCCGGAGAAATGAGCAGTTCTTC
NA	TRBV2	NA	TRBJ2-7	CASSEVLRVEQYF	TGTGCCAGCAGTGAAGTACTGCGGGTTGAGCAGTACTTC
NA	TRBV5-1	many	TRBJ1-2	CASHEGYGYTF	TGCGCCAGCCACGAGGGCTATGGCTACACCTTC
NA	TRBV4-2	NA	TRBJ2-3	CASSQRERTDTQYF	TGTGCCAGCAGCCAGAGGGAGCGCACAGATACGCAGTATTTT
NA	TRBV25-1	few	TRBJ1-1	CASSATGIMNTEAFF	TGTGCCAGCAGTGCTACAGGGATCATGAACACTGAAGCTTTCTTT
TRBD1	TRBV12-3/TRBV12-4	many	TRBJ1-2	CASRLTGGPGYGYTF	TGTGCCAGCAGGCTCACAGGGGGCCCCGGGTATGGCTACACCTTC
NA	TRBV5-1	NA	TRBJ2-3	CASSVDQCRDF	TGCGCCAGCAGCGTTGACCAATGCCGGGATTTT
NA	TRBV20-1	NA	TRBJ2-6	CSAHSGANVLTF	TGCAGTGCGCACTCTGGGGCCAACGTCCTGACTTTC
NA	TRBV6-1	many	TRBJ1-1	CATLTGRGNTEAFF	TGTGCCACTCTTACAGGGAGGGGGAACACTGAAGCTTTCTTT
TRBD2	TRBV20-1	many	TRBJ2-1	CSAIRTSGYNEQFF	TGCAGTGCTATCCGGACTAGCGGGTACAATGAGCAGTTCTTC